Listed below are T cell receptor beta chains from one sample, sequenced in a study of post-analysis software for immune sequencing data. In TCRdb, the PCR reads were re-called with MiXCR into one record per CDR3 protein. The sample records roughly 430,000 distinct CDR3 sequences, 39% being singletons. The sequencing input was blood. The receptors here all came from a girl aged 2-10 years with multiple sclerosis. CDR3s include the opening cysteine and the closing phenylalanine or tryptophan. The D gene is left open where the match is weak. Some rows have no size entry. The others give once, few or many, or a class for an expanded clone.

- once TRBJ2-2 TRBV28 TGTGCCAGCAGTTTGGACACAACGAACACCGGGGAGCTGTTTTTT CASSLDTTNTGELFF
- few TRBJ1-1 TRBV6-2/TRBV6-3 TGTGCCAGCAGTTACTCGAGAGCTGAAGCTTTCTTT CASSYSRAEAFF
- - TRBJ1-2 TRBV28 TGTGCCAGCAGGGGGGCAGGGGCCGATTATGGCTACACCTTC CASRGAGADYGYTF
TRBD2 few TRBJ2-1 TRBV20-1 TGCAGGCCCTCCCGGGCGGGAGGGGGATCTAGTGAGCAGTTCTTC CRPSRAGGGSSEQFF
- - TRBJ2-5 TRBV28 TGTGCCAGCAGTTTATATGTTGGGGAGACCCAGTACTTC CASSLYVGETQYF
- - TRBJ2-6 TRBV21-1 TGTGCCAGCAGCACGGATCAGGGGATAGCTGGGGCCAACGTCCTGACTTTC CASSTDQGIAGANVLTF
- - TRBJ2-4 TRBV7-9 TGTGCCAGCAGCCGACCTTGGGTGGGGACCCTAGCCAAAAACATTCAGTACTTC CASSRPWVGTLAKNIQYF
TRBD2 few TRBJ2-3 TRBV5-1 TGCGCCAGCAGCTTGTTGCGGGGGAGCACAGATACGCAGTATTTT CASSLLRGSTDTQYF
- few TRBJ2-3 TRBV10-3 TGTGCCCTTTCTCGAGGGTCCGACACAGATACGCAGTATTTT CALSRGSDTDTQYF
- - TRBJ1-5 TRBV12-5 TGTGCTAGTGGTTTGGTACGGGCCACGGGTGGCAATCAGCCCCAGCATTTT CASGLVRATGGNQPQHF
TRBD2 - TRBJ2-3 TRBV27 TGTGCCAGCAGTTGGACTAGCGGGGGACTAATGGGAGATACGCAGTATTTT CASSWTSGGLMGDTQYF
- - TRBJ2-5 TRBV6-5 TGTGCCAGCAGTAAGGGACTGAGCCAAGAGACCCAGTACTTC CASSKGLSQETQYF
- - TRBJ1-1 TRBV7-8 TGTGCCAGCAGCTTATTGGGGCGGGGTAACACTGAAGCTTTCTTT CASSLLGRGNTEAFF
TRBD2 - TRBJ2-1 TRBV15 TGTGCCACCAGCAGAGATCTGACTAGCGGGAGTTACAATGAGCAGTTCTTC CATSRDLTSGSYNEQFF